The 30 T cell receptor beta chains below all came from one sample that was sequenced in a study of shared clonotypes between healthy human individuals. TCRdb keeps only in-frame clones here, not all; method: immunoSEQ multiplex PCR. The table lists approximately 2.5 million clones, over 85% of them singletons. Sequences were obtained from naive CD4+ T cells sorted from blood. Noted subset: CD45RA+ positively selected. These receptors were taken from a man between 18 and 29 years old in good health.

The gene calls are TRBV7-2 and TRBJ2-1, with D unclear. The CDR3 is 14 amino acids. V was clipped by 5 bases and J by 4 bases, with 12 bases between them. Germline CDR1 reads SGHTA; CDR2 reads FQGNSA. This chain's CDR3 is CASSADGVYNEQFF. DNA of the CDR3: TGTGCCAGCAGCGCAGATGGGGTATACAATGAGCAGTTCTTC.

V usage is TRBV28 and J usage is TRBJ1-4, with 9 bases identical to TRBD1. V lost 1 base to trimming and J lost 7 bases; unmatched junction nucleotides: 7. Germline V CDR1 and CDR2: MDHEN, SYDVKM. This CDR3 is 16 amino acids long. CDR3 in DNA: TGTGCCAGCAGTTTATACAGGGGGCAAGTGGGTGAAAAACTGTTTTTT. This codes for CASSLYRGQVGEKLFF.

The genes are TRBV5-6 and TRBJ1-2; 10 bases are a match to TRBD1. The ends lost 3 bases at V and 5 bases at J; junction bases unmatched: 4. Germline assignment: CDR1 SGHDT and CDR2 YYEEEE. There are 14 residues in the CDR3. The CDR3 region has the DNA TGTGCCAGCAGCTCAAGGACAGGGGGATATGGCTACACCTTC. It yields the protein CASSSRTGGYGYTF.

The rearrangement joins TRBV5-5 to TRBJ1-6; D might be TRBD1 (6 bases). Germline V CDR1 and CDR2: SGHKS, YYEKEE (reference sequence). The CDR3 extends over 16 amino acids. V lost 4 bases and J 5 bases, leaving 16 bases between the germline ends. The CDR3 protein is CASSPGARIDNSPLHF. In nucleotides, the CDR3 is TGTGCCAGCAGCCCGGGGGCGAGGATTGATAATTCACCCCTCCACTTT.

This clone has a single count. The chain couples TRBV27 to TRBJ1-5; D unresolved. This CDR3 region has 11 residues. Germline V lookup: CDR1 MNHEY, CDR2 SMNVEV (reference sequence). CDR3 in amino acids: CPPDRGQPQHF. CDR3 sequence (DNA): TGTCCTCCAGATCGGGGACAGCCCCAGCATTTT.

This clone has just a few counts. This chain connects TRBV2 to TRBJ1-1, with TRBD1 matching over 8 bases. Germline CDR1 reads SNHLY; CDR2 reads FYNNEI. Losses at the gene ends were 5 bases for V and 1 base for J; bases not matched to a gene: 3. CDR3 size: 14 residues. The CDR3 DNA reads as TGTGCCAGCAGTCTCGGGACAGGGAACACTGAAGCTTTCTTT. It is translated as CASSLGTGNTEAFF.

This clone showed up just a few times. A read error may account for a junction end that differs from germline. The chain's CDR3 is CASSQAAGELFF. CDR3 DNA: TGTGCTAGCAGCCAAGCAGCCGGGGAGCTGTTTTTT. The rearrangement joins TRBV7-7 to TRBJ2-2; D is uncertain. Germline lookup yields CDR1 SSHAT and CDR2 FNYEAQ (reference sequence). The CDR3 consists of 12 residues.

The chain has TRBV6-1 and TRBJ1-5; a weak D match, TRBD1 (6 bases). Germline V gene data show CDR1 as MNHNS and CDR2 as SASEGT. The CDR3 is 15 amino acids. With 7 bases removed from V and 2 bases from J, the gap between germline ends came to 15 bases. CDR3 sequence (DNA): TGTGCCAGCAAGGGACACGCCTTGGGCAATCAGCCCCAGCATTTT. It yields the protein CASKGHALGNQPQHF.

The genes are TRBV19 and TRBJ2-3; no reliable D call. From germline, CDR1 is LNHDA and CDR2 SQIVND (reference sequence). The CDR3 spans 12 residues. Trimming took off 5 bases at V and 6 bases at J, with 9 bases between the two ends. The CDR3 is CASSSDGDTQYF. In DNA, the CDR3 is TGTGCCAGTAGTTCAGATGGGGATACGCAGTATTTT.

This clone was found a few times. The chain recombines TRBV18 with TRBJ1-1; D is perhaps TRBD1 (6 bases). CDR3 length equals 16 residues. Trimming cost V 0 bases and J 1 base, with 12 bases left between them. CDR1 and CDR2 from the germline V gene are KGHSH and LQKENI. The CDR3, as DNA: TGTGCCAGCTCACCACCCTTCAGGGGAGCGAACACTGAAGCTTTCTTT. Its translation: CASSPPFRGANTEAFF.

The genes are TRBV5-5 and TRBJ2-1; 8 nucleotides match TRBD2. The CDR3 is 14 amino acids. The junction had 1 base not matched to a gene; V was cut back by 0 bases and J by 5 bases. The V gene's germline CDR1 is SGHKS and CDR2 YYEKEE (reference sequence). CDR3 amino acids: CASSLGLANNEQFF. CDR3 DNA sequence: TGTGCCAGCAGCTTGGGACTAGCGAACAATGAGCAGTTCTTC.

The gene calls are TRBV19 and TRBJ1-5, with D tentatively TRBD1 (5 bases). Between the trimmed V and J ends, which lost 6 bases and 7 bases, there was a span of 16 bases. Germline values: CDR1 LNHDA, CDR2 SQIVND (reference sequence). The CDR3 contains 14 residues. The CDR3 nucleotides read TGTGCCAGTAGAACCGGGACTGGGGAACAGCCCCAGCATTTT. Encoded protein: CASRTGTGEQPQHF.

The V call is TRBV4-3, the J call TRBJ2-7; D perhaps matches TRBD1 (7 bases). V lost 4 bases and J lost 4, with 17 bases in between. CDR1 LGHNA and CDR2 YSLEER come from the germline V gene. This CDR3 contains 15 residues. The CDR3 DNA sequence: TGCGCCAGCAGCCGGTTAGGAGGGGGCGGGTACGAGCAGTACTTC. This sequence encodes CASSRLGGGGYEQYF.

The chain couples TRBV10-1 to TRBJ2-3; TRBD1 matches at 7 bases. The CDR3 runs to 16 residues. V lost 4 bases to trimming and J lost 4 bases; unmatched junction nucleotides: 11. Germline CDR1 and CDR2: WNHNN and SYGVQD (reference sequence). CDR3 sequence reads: CASSGADRPGADTQYF. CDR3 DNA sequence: TGCGCCAGCAGTGGCGCGGACAGGCCAGGCGCAGATACGCAGTATTTT.

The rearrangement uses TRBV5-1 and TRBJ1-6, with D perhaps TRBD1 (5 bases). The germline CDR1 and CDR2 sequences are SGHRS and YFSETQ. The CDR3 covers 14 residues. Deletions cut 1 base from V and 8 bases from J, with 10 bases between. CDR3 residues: CASSLFRDHSPLHF. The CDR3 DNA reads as TGCGCCAGCAGCTTGTTCCGGGACCATTCACCCCTCCACTTT. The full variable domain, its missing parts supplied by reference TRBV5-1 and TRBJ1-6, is KAGVTQTPRYLIKTRGQQVTLSCSPISGHRSVSWYQQTPGQGLQFLFEYFSETQRNKGNFPGRFSGRQFSNSRSEMNVSTLELGDSALYLCASSLFRDHSPLHFGNGTRLTVT.

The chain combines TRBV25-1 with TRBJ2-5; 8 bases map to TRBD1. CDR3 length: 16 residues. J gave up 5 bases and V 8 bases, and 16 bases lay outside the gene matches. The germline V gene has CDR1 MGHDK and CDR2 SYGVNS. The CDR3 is CASAVPRTGWEETQYF. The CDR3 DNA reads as TGTGCCAGCGCCGTCCCTAGGACAGGGTGGGAGGAGACCCAGTACTTC.

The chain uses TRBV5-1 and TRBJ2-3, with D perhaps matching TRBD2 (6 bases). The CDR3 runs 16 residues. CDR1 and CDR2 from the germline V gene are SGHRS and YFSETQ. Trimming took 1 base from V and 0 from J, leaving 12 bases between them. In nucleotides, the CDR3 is TGCGCCAGCAGCTTGCCTCTCGGGGGTAGCACAGATACGCAGTATTTT. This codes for CASSLPLGGSTDTQYF. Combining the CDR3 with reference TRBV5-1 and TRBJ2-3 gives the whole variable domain KAGVTQTPRYLIKTRGQQVTLSCSPISGHRSVSWYQQTPGQGLQFLFEYFSETQRNKGNFPGRFSGRQFSNSRSEMNVSTLELGDSALYLCASSLPLGGSTDTQYFGPGTRLTVL.

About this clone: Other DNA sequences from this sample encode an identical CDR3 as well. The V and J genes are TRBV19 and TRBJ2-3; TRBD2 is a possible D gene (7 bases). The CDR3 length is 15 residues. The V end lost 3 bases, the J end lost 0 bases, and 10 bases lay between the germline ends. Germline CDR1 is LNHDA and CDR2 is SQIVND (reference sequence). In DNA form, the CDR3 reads TGTGCCAGTAGTATCGGGGGGCGGAGCACAGATACGCAGTATTTT. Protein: CASSIGGRSTDTQYF.

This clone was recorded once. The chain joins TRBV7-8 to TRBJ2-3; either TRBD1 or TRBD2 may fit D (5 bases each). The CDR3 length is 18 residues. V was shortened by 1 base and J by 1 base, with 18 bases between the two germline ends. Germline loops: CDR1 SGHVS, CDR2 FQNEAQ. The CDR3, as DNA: TGTGCCAGCAGCTTAGTGCGGCTCGGGAAGACAGGCACAGATACGCAGTATTTT. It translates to CASSLVRLGKTGTDTQYF.

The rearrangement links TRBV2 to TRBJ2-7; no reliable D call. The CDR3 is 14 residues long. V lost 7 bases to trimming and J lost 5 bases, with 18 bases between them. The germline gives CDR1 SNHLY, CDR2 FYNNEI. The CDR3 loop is CASIVGVGPDEQYF. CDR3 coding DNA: TGTGCCAGCATCGTTGGGGTAGGGCCGGACGAGCAGTACTTC.

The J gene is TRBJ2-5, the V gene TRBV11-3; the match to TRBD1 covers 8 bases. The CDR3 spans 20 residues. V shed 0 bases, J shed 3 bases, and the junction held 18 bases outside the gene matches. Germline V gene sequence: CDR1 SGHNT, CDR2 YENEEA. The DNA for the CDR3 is TGTGCCAGCAGCTTAGAGAGCGGCGGGACAGGAGCAGCGAATAAAGAGACCCAGTACTTC. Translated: CASSLESGGTGAANKETQYF. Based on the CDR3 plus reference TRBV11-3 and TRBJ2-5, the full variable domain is EAGVVQSPRYKIIEKKQPVAFWCNPISGHNTLYWYLQNLGQGPELLIRYENEEAVDDSQLPKDRFSAERLKGVDSTLKIQPAELGDSAVYLCASSLESGGTGAANKETQYFGPGTRLLVL.

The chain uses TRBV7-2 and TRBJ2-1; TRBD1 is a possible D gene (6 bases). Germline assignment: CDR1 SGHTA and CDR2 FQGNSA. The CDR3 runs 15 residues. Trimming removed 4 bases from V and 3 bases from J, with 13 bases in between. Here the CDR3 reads CASSSTGLGYNEQFF. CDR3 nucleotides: TGTGCCAGCAGCTCCACAGGGTTAGGCTACAATGAGCAGTTCTTC.

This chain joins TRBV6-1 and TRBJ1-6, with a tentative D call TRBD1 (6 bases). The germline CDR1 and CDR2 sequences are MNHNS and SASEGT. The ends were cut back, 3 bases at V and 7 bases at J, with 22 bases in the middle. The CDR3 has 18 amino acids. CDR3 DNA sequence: TGTGCCAGCAGTGAGAGGAGTGGGGGGCGAGGATACAATTCACCCCTCCACTTT. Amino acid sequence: CASSERSGGRGYNSPLHF.

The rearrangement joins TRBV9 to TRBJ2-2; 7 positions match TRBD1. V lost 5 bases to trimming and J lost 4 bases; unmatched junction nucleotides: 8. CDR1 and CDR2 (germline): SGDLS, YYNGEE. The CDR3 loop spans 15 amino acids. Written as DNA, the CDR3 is TGTGCCAGCAGTAAAAGAGGGGGCGGCACCGGGGAGCTGTTTTTT. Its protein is CASSKRGGGTGELFF. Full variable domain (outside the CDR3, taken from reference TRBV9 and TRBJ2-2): DSGVTQTPKHLITATGQRVTLRCSPRSGDLSVYWYQQSLDQGLQFLIQYYNGEERAKGNILERFSAQQFPDLHSELNLSSLELGDSALYFCASSKRGGGTGELFFGEGSRLTVL.

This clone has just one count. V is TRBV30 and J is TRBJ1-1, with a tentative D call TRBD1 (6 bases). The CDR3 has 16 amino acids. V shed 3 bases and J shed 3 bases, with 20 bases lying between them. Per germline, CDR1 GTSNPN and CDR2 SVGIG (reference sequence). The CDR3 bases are TGTGCCTGGAGCTCATCCTTTCCGGGGGGCCACACTGAAGCTTTCTTT. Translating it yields CAWSSSFPGGHTEAFF.

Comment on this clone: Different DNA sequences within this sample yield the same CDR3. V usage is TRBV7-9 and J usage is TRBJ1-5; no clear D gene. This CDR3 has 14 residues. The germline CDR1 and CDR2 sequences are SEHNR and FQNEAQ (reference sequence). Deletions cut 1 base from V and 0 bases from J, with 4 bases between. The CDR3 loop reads CASSLGTSNQPQHF. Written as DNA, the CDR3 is TGTGCCAGCAGCTTAGGTACTAGCAATCAGCCCCAGCATTTT.

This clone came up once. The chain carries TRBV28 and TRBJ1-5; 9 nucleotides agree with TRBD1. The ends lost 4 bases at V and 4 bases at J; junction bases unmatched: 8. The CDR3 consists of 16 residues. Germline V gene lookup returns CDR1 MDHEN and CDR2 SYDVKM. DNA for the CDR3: TGTGCCAGCAGTTCCTTGACAGGGGGGCGAAATCAGCCCCAGCATTTT. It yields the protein CASSSLTGGRNQPQHF.

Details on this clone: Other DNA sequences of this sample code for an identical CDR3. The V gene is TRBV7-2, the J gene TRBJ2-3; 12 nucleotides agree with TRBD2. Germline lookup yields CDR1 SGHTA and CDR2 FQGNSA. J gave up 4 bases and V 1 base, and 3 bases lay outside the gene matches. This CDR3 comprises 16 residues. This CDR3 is CASSLGLAGAADTQYF. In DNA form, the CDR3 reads TGTGCCAGCAGCTTAGGACTAGCGGGGGCGGCAGATACGCAGTATTTT.

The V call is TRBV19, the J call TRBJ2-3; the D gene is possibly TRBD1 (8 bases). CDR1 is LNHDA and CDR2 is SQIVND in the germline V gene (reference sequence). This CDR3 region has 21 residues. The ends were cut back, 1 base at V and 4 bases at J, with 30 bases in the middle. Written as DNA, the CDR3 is TGTGCCAGTAGTATAGCCCCGATTCTACCACGGACAGGGAGGGTTGCAGATACGCAGTATTTT. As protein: CASSIAPILPRTGRVADTQYF.

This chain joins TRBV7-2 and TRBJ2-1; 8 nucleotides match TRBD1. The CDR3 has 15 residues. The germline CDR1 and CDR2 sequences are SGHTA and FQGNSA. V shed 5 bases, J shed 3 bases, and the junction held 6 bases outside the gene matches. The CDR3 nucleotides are TGTGCCAGCAGCCCCGGACAGGGCAACTACAATGAGCAGTTCTTC. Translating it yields CASSPGQGNYNEQFF.